Listed here are 27 T cell receptor beta chains from one sample, sequenced in a study of control samples from healthy donors and cancer patients. Assay used: immunoSEQ multiplex PCR; TCRdb lists only in-frame clones, some missing. The sample gives 120,000 to 150,000 clones, about 91% of which show up once; approximately 2.9% is in the top ten. Sequenced input: blood. These receptors originate from a man aged 25 to 40 in good health.

The chain carries TRBV9 and TRBJ2-1; possible D gene TRBD1, 6 bases. Trimming shortened V by 3 bases and J by 0 bases, and 10 bases separated the two germline ends. Germline V gives CDR1 SGDLS, CDR2 YYNGEE. The CDR3 extends over 15 amino acids. The CDR3 DNA follows: TGTGCCAGCAGCGCCCAGGGGAACTCCTACAATGAGCAGTTCTTC. Protein product: CASSAQGNSYNEQFF.

The V call is TRBV5-1, the J call TRBJ1-2; D is unresolved. The V and J ends lost 0 bases and 8 bases respectively, with 11 bases between them. The CDR3 covers 13 residues. The V gene's germline CDR1 is SGHRS and CDR2 YFSETQ. For the CDR3, the DNA is TGCGCCAGCAGCTTGGCCGAAGGGTGGGGCTACACCTTC. Protein: CASSLAEGWGYTF.

J is TRBJ1-6 and V is TRBV6-5, with 8 bases matching TRBD1. The CDR3 consists of 14 residues. In germline, CDR1 is MNHEY, CDR2 SVGAGI. With 7 bases clipped from V and 10 bases from J, the junction kept 9 bases outside the gene matches. CDR3 in amino acids: CASKFQGASSPLHF. The CDR3 nucleotides read TGTGCCAGCAAGTTTCAGGGGGCATCGTCACCCCTCCACTTT.

The chain joins TRBV2 to TRBJ2-2, with TRBD2 identical over 16 bases. V lost 6 bases to trimming and J lost 6 bases; unmatched junction nucleotides: 7. Germline assignment: CDR1 SNHLY and CDR2 FYNNEI. This CDR3 has 17 residues. Written as DNA, the CDR3 is TGTGCCAGCAGGGGACTAGCGGGGGGGCTTAGTGCCGGGGAGCTGTTTTTT. Amino acid sequence: CASRGLAGGLSAGELFF.

The chain recombines TRBV6-4 with TRBJ1-5, with D possibly being TRBD1 (5 bases). Per germline, CDR1 MRHNA and CDR2 SNTAGT. The V and J ends lost 2 bases and 1 base respectively, with 12 bases between them. This CDR3 has 16 amino acids. Here the CDR3 DNA reads TGTGCCAGCAGTGACGCAGGGATCAAGAGCAATCAGCCCCAGCATTTT. Protein sequence: CASSDAGIKSNQPQHF.

The CDR3 DNA reads TGTGCCAGCAGCCCAGACAGGTTGGGCACCATATATTTT. Protein: CASSPDRLGTIYF. The V gene is TRBV28, the J gene TRBJ1-3, with a weak D call TRBD1 (6 bases). Germline V lookup: CDR1 MDHEN, CDR2 SYDVKM. The CDR3 runs 13 residues. Trimming shortened V by 6 bases and J by 9 bases, and 15 bases separated the two germline ends.

In its sample, this clone was seen once. This chain links TRBV30 with TRBJ2-7; D remains unclear. Germline CDR1 GTSNPN, CDR2 SVGIG (reference sequence). The CDR3 loop spans 14 amino acids. Trimming stripped 0 bases from V and 2 bases from J, with 11 bases between. The CDR3 region has the DNA TGTGCCTGGAGTGTATTCGGCACAGCCTACGAGCAGTACTTC. Amino acid sequence: CAWSVFGTAYEQYF.

The chain links TRBV12-3 or TRBV12-4 to TRBJ1-5; perhaps TRBD1 as D (6 bases). Trimming took 4 bases from V and 10 from J, leaving 11 bases between them. The CDR3 extends over 12 amino acids. The CDR3 DNA follows: TGTGCCAGCAGTTCCACAGGGTATCCCCAGCATTTT. It yields the protein CASSSTGYPQHF.

This clone came up a few times. The rearrangement joins TRBV9 to TRBJ1-5; TRBD1 might be the D (5 bases). Trimming stripped 3 bases from V and 4 bases from J, with 14 bases between. Looked up from germline, CDR1 is SGDLS and CDR2 is YYNGEE. This CDR3 comprises 15 residues. The CDR3 is CASSGAGRWNQPQHF. The DNA of the CDR3 is TGTGCCAGCAGCGGCGCAGGGCGGTGGAATCAGCCCCAGCATTTT.

V usage is TRBV5-5 and J usage is TRBJ1-2; 7 bases are shared with TRBD1. The germline V gene has CDR1 SGHKS and CDR2 YYEKEE (reference sequence). CDR3 length: 14 residues. V shed 4 bases and J 1 base; nucleotides not matched to a gene: 4. CDR3 in DNA: TGTGCCAGCAGCAGCACAGGGGATAACTATGGCTACACCTTC. This translates into CASSSTGDNYGYTF.

With respect to this clone: The sample has other DNA sequences that encode this CDR3 too. The chain uses TRBV19 and TRBJ1-4, with D hard to call. This CDR3 region has 14 residues. V gave up 1 base and J gave up 5 bases, with 8 bases separating them. CDR1 and CDR2 from the germline V gene are LNHDA and SQIVND (reference sequence). This CDR3 is CASSIVGSNEKLFF. The CDR3 coding sequence is TGTGCCAGTAGTATAGTAGGCTCGAATGAAAAACTGTTTTTT. The complete variable domain, with remaining parts taken from reference TRBV19 and TRBJ1-4, reads DGGITQSPKYLFRKEGQNVTLSCEQNLNHDAMYWYRQDPGQGLRLIYYSQIVNDFQKGDIAEGYSVSREKKESFPLTVTSAQKNPTAFYLCASSIVGSNEKLFFGSGTQLSVL.

This chain connects TRBV10-2 to TRBJ1-2, with a possible D match to TRBD1 (6 bases). Trimming left V 5 bases short and J 4 bases short, with 14 bases between. Germline V gene lookup returns CDR1 WSHSY and CDR2 SAAADI. This CDR3 contains 14 residues. CDR3 sequence: CASSRNRVLYGYTF. As DNA, the CDR3 is TGCGCCAGCAGTAGGAACAGGGTTCTCTATGGCTACACCTTC.

This rearrangement joins TRBV9 to TRBJ1-3; maybe TRBD1 (6 bases). Germline V gene data show CDR1 as SGDLS and CDR2 as YYNGEE. The CDR3 consists of 16 residues. V lost 0 bases and J lost 8, with 18 bases in between. The CDR3 reads CASSVGARGSQDTIYF. The CDR3 bases are TGTGCCAGCAGCGTAGGGGCCAGGGGTTCTCAAGACACCATATATTTT. Variable domain in full (rest from reference TRBV9 and TRBJ1-3): DSGVTQTPKHLITATGQRVTLRCSPRSGDLSVYWYQQSLDQGLQFLIQYYNGEERAKGNILERFSAQQFPDLHSELNLSSLELGDSALYFCASSVGARGSQDTIYFGEGSWLTVV.

The J gene is TRBJ1-2, the V gene TRBV7-2; no definite D call. V was shortened by 1 base and J by 8 bases, with 14 bases between the two germline ends. The CDR3 is 14 amino acids. Germline V gene lookup returns CDR1 SGHTA and CDR2 FQGNSA. CDR3 DNA sequence: TGTGCCAGCAGCTTAGGATCACCGCTAAGCGGCTACACCTTC. Amino acid sequence: CASSLGSPLSGYTF.

V usage is TRBV10-3 and J usage is TRBJ1-1, with D possibly being TRBD1 (5 bases). The CDR3 length is 14 residues. V gave up 2 bases and J gave up 4 bases, with 11 bases separating them. In germline, CDR1 is ENHRY, CDR2 SYGVKD. This CDR3 is CAISERGSITEAFF. CDR3 coding DNA: TGTGCCATCAGTGAGCGGGGGTCGATCACTGAAGCTTTCTTT.

CDR3 coding DNA: TGTGCCTGGAGTATACAGGGGTGGAAGGGCTACACCTTC. Amino acid sequence: CAWSIQGWKGYTF. The J gene is TRBJ1-2, the V gene TRBV30, with 7 nucleotides matching TRBD1. This CDR3 contains 13 residues. V shed 2 bases, J shed 8 bases, and the junction held 8 bases outside the gene matches. CDR1 and CDR2 (germline): GTSNPN, SVGIG (reference sequence).

The chain has TRBV19 and TRBJ2-3; tentatively, D is TRBD1 (6 bases). The V end was cut by 8 bases, the J end by 0 bases, with 9 bases between. Germline V CDR1 and CDR2: LNHDA, SQIVND (reference sequence). The CDR3 totals 13 residues. The CDR3 DNA reads as TGTGCCAGTGCAGGGGCTAGCACAGATACGCAGTATTTT. It translates to CASAGASTDTQYF.

The genes are TRBV7-3 and TRBJ1-1; 12 bases agree with TRBD1. The V gene end was trimmed by 5 bases and the J gene end by 2 bases; junction bases not matched to a gene: 9. The CDR3 consists of 17 residues. Per germline, CDR1 SGHTA and CDR2 FQGTGA. CDR3 residues: CASSPGTGGLGNTEAFF. DNA of the CDR3: TGTGCCAGCAGCCCCGGGACAGGGGGCCTGGGAAACACTGAAGCTTTCTTT.

A word on this clone: The germline gene is not matched at one end of the junction; a read error may be the cause. The chain carries TRBV5-1 and TRBJ1-3, with TRBD1 matching 12 bases. Germline lookup yields CDR1 SGHRS and CDR2 YFSETQ. This CDR3 contains 15 residues. The DNA of the CDR3 is TGCACCAGCAGCAGGGACAGGGGGCCTGGAAACACCATATATTTT. Translating it yields CTSSRDRGPGNTIYF. Filled out from reference TRBV5-1 and TRBJ1-3, the complete variable domain reads KAGVTQTPRYLIKTRGQQVTLSCSPISGHRSVSWYQQTPGQGLQFLFEYFSETQRNKGNFPGRFSGRQFSNSRSEMNVSTLELGDSALYLCTSSRDRGPGNTIYFGEGSWLTVV.

The chain combines TRBV25-1 with TRBJ2-7; D might be TRBD2 (5 bases). CDR3 length: 15 residues. V shed 3 bases and J shed 4 bases, with 16 bases lying between them. Per germline, CDR1 MGHDK and CDR2 SYGVNS. The CDR3 region has the DNA TGTGCCAGCAGTGAGCCCCGGGATCGCTCTTACGAGCAGTACTTC. Translation gives CASSEPRDRSYEQYF.

The chain carries TRBV10-3 and TRBJ2-7; 8 positions match TRBD1. The V gene's germline CDR1 is ENHRY and CDR2 SYGVKD. The CDR3 is made up of 15 amino acids. V shed 10 bases and J 0 bases; nucleotides not matched to a gene: 11. The CDR3 bases are TGTGCCAGCCGGGTGGGGGGACAGGTCTCCTACGAGCAGTACTTC. It yields the protein CASRVGGQVSYEQYF.

V is TRBV5-1 and J is TRBJ2-7; D call uncertain. CDR1 is SGHRS, CDR2 YFSETQ, per germline. The germline V and J ends were trimmed by 1 base and 3 bases, with 23 bases remaining between them. The CDR3 totals 18 residues. The CDR3 sequence: CASSLSSSVHSLRYEQYF. DNA of the CDR3: TGCGCCAGCAGCTTGTCGTCCTCCGTACATTCCCTTCGCTACGAGCAGTACTTC.

J is TRBJ1-2 and V is TRBV2; D gene uncertain. CDR1 and CDR2 from the germline V gene are SNHLY and FYNNEI. Trimming removed 4 bases from V and 5 bases from J, with 23 bases in between. This CDR3 region has 17 residues. The CDR3 DNA reads as TGTGCCAGCAGTGTTCTGAACGGCCATATTTGGAAGTATGGCTACACCTTC. It specifies CASSVLNGHIWKYGYTF.

The chain carries TRBV29-1 and TRBJ2-7; the D is unclear. The germline gives CDR1 SQVTM, CDR2 ANQGSEA. This CDR3 comprises 10 residues. V lost 8 bases and J lost 4, with 9 bases in between. The CDR3 bases are TGCAGCTCGCATGAATACGAGCAGTACTTC. Amino acid sequence: CSSHEYEQYF.

This chain uses TRBV24-1 with TRBJ2-1; 10 bases map to TRBD2. V dropped 4 bases and J dropped 6; count of bases not matched to a gene: 2. Looked up from germline, CDR1 is KGHDR and CDR2 is SFDVKD. The CDR3 loop spans 14 amino acids. The CDR3 spells CATSDGLAVNEQFF. The CDR3 DNA is TGTGCCACCAGTGACGGACTAGCGGTCAATGAGCAGTTCTTC.

CDR3 coding DNA: TGTGCCAGCAGCGATATAACAGGGGTCAACACTGAAGCTTTCTTT. It encodes CASSDITGVNTEAFF. The V call is TRBV9, the J call TRBJ1-1, with 7 bases matching TRBD1. V trimming: 3 bases; J trimming: 2 bases; junction bases outside the gene matches: 7. This CDR3 spans 15 amino acids. From germline, CDR1 is SGDLS and CDR2 YYNGEE.

The chain recombines TRBV2 with TRBJ2-4; D not certain. Germline assignment: CDR1 SNHLY and CDR2 FYNNEI. The CDR3 has 14 residues. V was trimmed by 3 bases and J by 2 bases, leaving 8 bases between them. The CDR3 here is CASSEVLTKNIQYF. In DNA form, the CDR3 reads TGTGCCAGCAGTGAGGTCCTCACCAAAAACATTCAGTACTTC.